This TCR beta chain was observed in a study of response to subunit inactivated influenza vaccine. This clonotype was observed a handful of times. The antigen is unknown. V lost 1 base, J lost 4 bases, and 11 bases lay in between. In germline, CDR1 is SGHDN, CDR2 FVKESK. The CDR3 consists of 15 residues. TCRdb ran MiXCR on the RT-PCR reads and lists one entry per CDR3 protein. Seen here are almost 250,000 distinct CDR3 sequences, more than 9% observed once, and the top ten hold 7.8%. The study's findings and limits: With each seasonal influenza vaccination, the authors suggested, few new T cells are recruited.

This TCR was recovered from a man aged 45-65 years who received an inactivated influenza vaccine. The input for sequencing was non-naive T cells sorted from PBMCs, taken 14 to 15 days before vaccination. The gene calls are TRBV14 and TRBJ2-1; no clear D gene. The CDR3 is CASSQVSNRYNEQFF. CDR3 DNA sequence: TGTGCCAGCAGCCAAGTTTCAAACAGATACAATGAGCAGTTCTTC. The full variable domain, completed using reference TRBV14 and TRBJ2-1, is EAGVTQFPSHSVIEKGQTVTLRCDPISGHDNLYWYRRVMGKEIKFLLHFVKESKQDESGMPNNRFLAERTGGTYSTLKVQPAELEDSGVYFCASSQVSNRYNEQFFGPGTRLTVL.